This T cell receptor (beta chain) was sequenced in a study of cytomegalovirus exposure and HLA in healthy donors (dated by TCRdb to about 2017). Notes on the research overall: An earlier analysis of roughly 610 of the donors reported 250 to 350 Gb of sequence data and approximately 120 million unique TCR beta sequences obtained from around 180 million T cells. Of the roughly 400 genotyped donors, 65% to 90% fell in the genetic ancestry cluster associated with self-reported Caucasian donors. An early release that covered about 600 HLA-typed donors contained 300 to 350 gigabases of sequencing data and 75 million to 100 million unique TCR sequences. A later analysis re-examined previously published TCR beta repertoires from several hundred donors and added high-resolution HLA genotyping to investigate patterns of TCR occurrence. About five DR-DQ haplotypes were treated as single units for association and clustering because of strong linkage in the cohort. A later genetic analysis used genome-wide SNP genotypes for about 65% of the 666 donors, treating that subset as a discovery cohort. Rather than drawing on any new phenotypic data, the later analysis identified candidate immune exposures from TCR beta sequences and the way those sequences occurred across donors. The aim of the study was to test whether cataloging public T cell receptors could identify signatures of past pathogen exposure. Donor age, sex, ethnicity and CMV serostatus were compiled together with the repertoire data. Using immunosequencing, the study profiled T cell repertoires from 640 or so subjects and related those repertoires to cytomegalovirus serostatus. Along with the roughly 670-subject first cohort, a separate validation cohort of over 90 different subjects was used. Typing coverage differed by locus: A, B, C, DRB1 and DQB1 were typed in roughly 620-630 donors, DQA1 in about 510, DPA1 in 600 to 610, and DPB1 in around 440. Across around 400 genotyped donors of the cohort, an average of roughly 230,000 unique TCR beta nucleotide sequences per donor were sequenced, and 15% to 20% of those sequences were non-productive. Class I and class II HLA loci were covered by the typing at four-digit resolution. In an earlier analysis of over 550 of the donors, high-throughput TCR beta sequencing was used to judge whether each TCR beta V gene segment behaved as functional or pseudogenic. To predict cytomegalovirus infection status, the study brought together high-throughput TCR immunosequencing, statistical association of individual TCRs with disease status, and machine learning. Every discovery cohort repertoire had been produced on one sequencing platform.

The cohort was made up of approximately 670 healthy bone marrow donors. At the time of sampling, all cohort members were nominally healthy, though unrecorded immune exposures were likely present. The donor was CMV seropositive and was included in the group of around 300 seropositive cohort members. A peripheral blood sample was provided by each donor, and peripheral blood mononuclear cells were used for TCR beta sequencing. Genomic DNA extraction from the blood cell samples was performed with the Qiagen DNeasy Blood Extraction Kit. Receptors were amplified or captured by the immunoSEQ multiplex PCR assay. A mixture of 60 forward primers for TCR Vbeta segments and 13 reverse primers for TCR Jbeta segments was used in the multiplex PCR. A multiplex PCR assay on genomic DNA amplified the CDR3 region of rearranged TCR beta genes. On the Illumina HiSeq System, the amplified TCR beta libraries were sequenced as 87-base-pair reads. The authors' pipeline ran thus. In a later analysis, some 80 million unique TCR beta chains were counted across the 650 to 750 repertoires, and roughly 10 million of these chains were shared by at least two donors. A nearest-neighbor algorithm error-corrected the raw reads and collapsed the reads into unique sequences, merging closely related sequences to remove PCR and sequencing errors. Alignment of CDR3 sequences to IMGT reference sequences was used to assign V, D and J gene segments. Each retained sequence needed at least a six-nucleotide match to both a V gene segment and a J gene segment. Rearrangements were called productive when the CDR3 lacked stop codons and stayed in frame with V and J; all others were non-productive. CDR3 was defined according to IMGT convention as the region running from the second conserved V-encoded cysteine to the conserved J-encoded phenylalanine. In an earlier analysis of around 600 of the donors, sequences lacking an unambiguous match to a single V gene segment were excluded. In an earlier analysis of 587 of the donors, V segments were called functional above 56.7% productive rearrangements and were called segregating when the between-donor standard deviation exceeded 5%. A statistical classification framework was developed to diagnose cytomegalovirus status using the catalog of TCR beta chain sequences. A later analysis assigned V and J genes by comparing TCR nucleotide sequences with IMGT/GENE-DB human TR gene sequences. A later analysis assigned CDR3 sequences and most-parsimonious VDJ recombination scenarios with the TCRdist pipeline. In a later analysis, every TCR beta chain was defined by the combination of its CDR3 amino acid sequence and its V-gene family, and reads without a unique V-gene family were dropped. To address suspected cross-contamination and a sequencing artifact, a later analysis removed over 500 highly shared, low-generation-probability nucleotide sequences. In a later analysis, a clonal expansion index for each public chain was calculated from normalized within-repertoire ranks of inferred template counts. In a later analysis, generation probabilities were computed using a VDJ recombination model fitted to out-of-frame rearrangements, and the results were checked against IGoR. A later analysis scored TCR-TCR, TCR-HLA and TCR-CMV co-occurrence with hypergeometric tests, applying a repertoire-size bias correction to TCR pairs. False discovery rates were estimated in a later analysis by permuting HLA or CMV assignments 20 times. In a later analysis, co-occurring TCRs were grouped using DBSCAN, with TCRdist sequence similarity added in when clustering inside HLA-allele-positive subsets. Repertoires with fewer than 30,000 or more than 120,000 public chains, plus five repertoires with anomalous nucleotide sharing, were excluded from co-occurrence clustering. This is the immuneACCESS table as TCRdb keeps it, with only in-frame sequences that have V and J called. A part of the clones is gone; compared with another copy, unresolved V genes explain less than half, and the rest is unexplained. From that table come the V and J calls and clone size; the DNA was used to work out D and trimming. For this sample the table gives tens of thousands of clones, of which over 60% were detected only once. The ten largest clones take up 4.5% to 5.5% of the sample.

The paper's findings and limits, for the study overall: At a false discovery rate of 0.05, a later analysis linked some 17,000 TCR beta sequences to specific HLA alleles. In a later analysis, several top co-occurrence clusters were reported to appear linked to parvovirus B19, influenza, CMV and Epstein-Barr virus. While some public TCRs were present in many individuals, most TCR sequences turned up only very rarely across donors. V-gene and J-gene trimming of TCR beta chains was associated with a missense DCLRE1C variant in a later genetic analysis, and the association was replicated in an independent cohort. The authors suggested that the approach could potentially be extended to other disease states and immunological phenotypes. According to a later genetic analysis, donors in an Asian-associated ancestry cluster had fewer N-insertions in productive TCRs than the approximately 690-donor mean. In an earlier analysis of about 540 of the donors, most TCR beta V segments were observed in productive rearrangements about 90% or about 30% of the time, broadly matching IMGT annotations. Correlated functional status among segregating V segments might be attributable to linkage disequilibrium, but an unknown experimental factor could not be ruled out. In a later analysis, the rate of TCR association differed among HLA loci, with DRB1 alleles having the most associated TCRs and HLA-C alleles having the fewest. Assigning TCR associations to individual alleles was difficult when HLA alleles, especially DR and DQ, strongly co-occurred. Because HLA typing was missing for some donors at each locus, association tests included only the typed subset. In the study, approximately 160 TCR beta chains were listed as associated with cytomegalovirus. Because counts were too low, some 17 rarely observed V segments, including chromosome 9 orphons, were left out of the earlier analysis of about 500 of the donors. CMV serostatus was the only immune exposure information available for the cohort. A later analysis found that most CMV-associated TCR beta chains appeared HLA-restricted, with HLA associations seemingly driven largely by CMV exposure. In vitro tests confirmed that a few of the cytomegalovirus-associated TCR beta chains recognize cytomegalovirus antigens. A cluster of highly shared sequence variants was judged likely to be a technical artifact of the sequencing pipeline. The 87-base-pair reads could not distinguish some IMGT-functional V segments, including TRBV6-2 and TRBV6-3, so those segments were excluded. A further reported finding was that TCR beta sequences accurately predicted the HLA-A and HLA-B alleles for most subjects in the first cohort. Presence/absence analyses assumed roughly uniform sequencing depth across donors, an assumption that may not hold. In a later analysis, HLA-associated TCR beta chains were found to be more clonally expanded and to have lower generation probabilities than equally common non-associated chains. The classifier was reported to diagnose cytomegalovirus status with high specificity and sensitivity in both the original cohort and the validation cohort. This cohort had only TCR beta chains sequenced, and the lack of alpha or paired-chain data limited which features could be detected.

Comments on this clone: The antigen this receptor binds is unknown. No quality values exist for individual bases; no much larger clone is one base distant.

The CDR3 has 13 amino acids, counting the end cysteine and phenylalanine. This entry keeps only the CDR3 DNA: 39 bases, framed from base 1. Based on the germline V gene, the CDR1 and CDR2 sequences are MGHRA and YSYEKL. The junction carries 6 bases between V and J, which are trimmed by 1 base and 2 bases respectively. The sequence is built from TRBV4-1 and TRBJ2-7; no confident D gene assignment can be made. The TCR originated in a woman in her forties in good health and CMV-seropositive. The sample taken for sequencing was PBMCs. The DNA reads TGCGCCAGCAGCCAAGGGCAGGCCTACGAGCAGTACTTC. Its translation reads: CASSQGQAYEQYF.